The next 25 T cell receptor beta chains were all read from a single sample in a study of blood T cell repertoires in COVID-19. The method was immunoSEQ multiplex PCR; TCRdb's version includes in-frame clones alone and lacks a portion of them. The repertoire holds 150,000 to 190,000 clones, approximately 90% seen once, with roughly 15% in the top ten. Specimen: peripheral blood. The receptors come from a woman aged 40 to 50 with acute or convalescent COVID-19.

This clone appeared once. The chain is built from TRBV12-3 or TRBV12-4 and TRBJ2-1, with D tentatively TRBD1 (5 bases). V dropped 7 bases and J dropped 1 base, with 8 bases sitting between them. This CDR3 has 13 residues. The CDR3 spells CASNRKSYNEQFF. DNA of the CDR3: TGTGCCAGCAACAGGAAGTCCTACAATGAGCAGTTCTTC.

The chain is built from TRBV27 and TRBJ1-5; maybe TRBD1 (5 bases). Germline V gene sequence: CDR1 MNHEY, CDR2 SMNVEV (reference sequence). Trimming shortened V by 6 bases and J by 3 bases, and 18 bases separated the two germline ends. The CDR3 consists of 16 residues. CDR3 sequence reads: CASSLLLTGVNQPQHF. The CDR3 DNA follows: TGTGCCAGCAGCCTCCTCCTTACAGGAGTCAATCAGCCCCAGCATTTT.

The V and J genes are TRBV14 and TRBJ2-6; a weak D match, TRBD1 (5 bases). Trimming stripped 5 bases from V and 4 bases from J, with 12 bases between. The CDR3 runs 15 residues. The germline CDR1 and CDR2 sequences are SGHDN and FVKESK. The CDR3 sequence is CASSRGLGGANVLTF. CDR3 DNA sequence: TGTGCCAGCAGCAGGGGTCTGGGAGGGGCCAACGTCCTGACTTTC.

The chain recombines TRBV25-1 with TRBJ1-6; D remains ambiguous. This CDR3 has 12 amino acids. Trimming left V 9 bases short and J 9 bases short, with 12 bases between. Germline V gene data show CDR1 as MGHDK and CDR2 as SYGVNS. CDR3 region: CASRGEASPLHF. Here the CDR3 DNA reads TGTGCCAGTCGGGGAGAGGCTTCACCCCTCCACTTT.

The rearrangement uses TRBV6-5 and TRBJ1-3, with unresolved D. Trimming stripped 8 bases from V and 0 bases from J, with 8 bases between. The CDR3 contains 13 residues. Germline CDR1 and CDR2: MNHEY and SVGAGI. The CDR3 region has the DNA TGTGCCAGCTCCATGAGCTCTGGAAACACCATATATTTT. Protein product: CASSMSSGNTIYF.

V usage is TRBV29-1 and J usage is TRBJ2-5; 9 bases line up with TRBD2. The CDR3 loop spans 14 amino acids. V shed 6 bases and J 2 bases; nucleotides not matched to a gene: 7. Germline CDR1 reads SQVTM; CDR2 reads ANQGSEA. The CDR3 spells CSVLTSGQQETQYF. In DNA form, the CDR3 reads TGCAGCGTGTTGACTAGCGGACAACAAGAGACCCAGTACTTC.

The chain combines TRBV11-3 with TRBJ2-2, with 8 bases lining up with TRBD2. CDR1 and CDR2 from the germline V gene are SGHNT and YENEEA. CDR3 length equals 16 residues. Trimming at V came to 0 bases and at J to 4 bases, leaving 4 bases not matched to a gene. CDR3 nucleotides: TGTGCCAGCAGCTTAGACGGGGGGGACGTCACCGGGGAGCTGTTTTTT. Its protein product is CASSLDGGDVTGELFF.

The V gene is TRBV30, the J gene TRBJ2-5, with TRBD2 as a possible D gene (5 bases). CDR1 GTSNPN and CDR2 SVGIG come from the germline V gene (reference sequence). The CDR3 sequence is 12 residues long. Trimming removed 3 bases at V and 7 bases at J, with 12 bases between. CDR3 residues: CAWRRGTGTQYF. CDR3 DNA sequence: TGTGCCTGGAGACGGGGAACTGGGACCCAGTACTTC.

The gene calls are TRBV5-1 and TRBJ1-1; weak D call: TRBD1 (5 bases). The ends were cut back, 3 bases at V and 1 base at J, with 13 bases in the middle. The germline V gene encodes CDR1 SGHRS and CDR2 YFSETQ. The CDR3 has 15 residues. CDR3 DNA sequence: TGCGCCAGCAGCTGGGACTATCTCCAGAACACTGAAGCTTTCTTT. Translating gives CASSWDYLQNTEAFF. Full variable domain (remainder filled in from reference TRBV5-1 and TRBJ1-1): KAGVTQTPRYLIKTRGQQVTLSCSPISGHRSVSWYQQTPGQGLQFLFEYFSETQRNKGNFPGRFSGRQFSNSRSEMNVSTLELGDSALYLCASSWDYLQNTEAFFGQGTRLTVV.

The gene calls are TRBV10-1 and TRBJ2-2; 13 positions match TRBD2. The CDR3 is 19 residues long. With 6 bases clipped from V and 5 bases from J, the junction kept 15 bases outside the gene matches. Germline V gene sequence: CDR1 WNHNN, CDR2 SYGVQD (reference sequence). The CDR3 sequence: CASRAGTSGIRTSTGELFF. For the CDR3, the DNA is TGCGCCAGCAGAGCCGGGACTAGCGGGATAAGGACTTCTACCGGGGAGCTGTTTTTT.

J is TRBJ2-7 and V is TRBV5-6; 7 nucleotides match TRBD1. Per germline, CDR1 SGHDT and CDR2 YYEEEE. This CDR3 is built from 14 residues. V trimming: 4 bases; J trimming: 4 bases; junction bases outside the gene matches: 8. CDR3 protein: CASSHPTGIYEQYF. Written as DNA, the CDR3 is TGTGCCAGCAGCCACCCGACAGGGATTTACGAGCAGTACTTC.

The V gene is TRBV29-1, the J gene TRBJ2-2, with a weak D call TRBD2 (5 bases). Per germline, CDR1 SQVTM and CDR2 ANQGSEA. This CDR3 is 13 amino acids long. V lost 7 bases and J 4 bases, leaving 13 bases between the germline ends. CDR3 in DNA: TGCAGCGCCGGGGTGCAACGCACCGGGGAGCTGTTTTTT. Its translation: CSAGVQRTGELFF.

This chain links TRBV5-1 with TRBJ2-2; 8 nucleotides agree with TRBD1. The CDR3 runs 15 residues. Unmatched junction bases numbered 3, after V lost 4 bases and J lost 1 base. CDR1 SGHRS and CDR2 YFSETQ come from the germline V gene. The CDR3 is CASSRGTGNTGELFF. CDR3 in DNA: TGCGCCAGCAGCCGCGGGACAGGGAACACCGGGGAGCTGTTTTTT.

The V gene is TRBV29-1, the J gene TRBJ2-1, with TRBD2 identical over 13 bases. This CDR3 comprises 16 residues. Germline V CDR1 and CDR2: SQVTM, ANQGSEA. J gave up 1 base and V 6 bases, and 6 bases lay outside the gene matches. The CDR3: CSVGLAGVESYNEQFF. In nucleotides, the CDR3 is TGCAGCGTCGGACTAGCGGGAGTCGAGTCCTACAATGAGCAGTTCTTC.

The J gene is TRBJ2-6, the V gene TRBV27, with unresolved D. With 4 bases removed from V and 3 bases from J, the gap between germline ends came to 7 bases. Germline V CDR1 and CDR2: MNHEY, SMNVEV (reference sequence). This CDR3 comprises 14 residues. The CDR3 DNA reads TGTGCCAGCAGTTACAGTAGTGGGGCCAACGTCCTGACTTTC. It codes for CASSYSSGANVLTF.

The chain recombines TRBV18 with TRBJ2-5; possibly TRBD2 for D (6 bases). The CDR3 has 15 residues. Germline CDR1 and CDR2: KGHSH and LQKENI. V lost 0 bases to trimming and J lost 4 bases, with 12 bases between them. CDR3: CASSPPYGGRETQYF. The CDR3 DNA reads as TGTGCCAGCTCACCACCTTATGGGGGGAGAGAGACCCAGTACTTC.

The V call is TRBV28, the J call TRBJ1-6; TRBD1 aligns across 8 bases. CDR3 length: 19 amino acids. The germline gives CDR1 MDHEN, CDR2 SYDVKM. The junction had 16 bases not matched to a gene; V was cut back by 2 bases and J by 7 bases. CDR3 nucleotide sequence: TGTGCCAGCAGTTTAGCCGGGACAGGAGGGTTTGGAATGAATTCACCCCTCCACTTT. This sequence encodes CASSLAGTGGFGMNSPLHF.

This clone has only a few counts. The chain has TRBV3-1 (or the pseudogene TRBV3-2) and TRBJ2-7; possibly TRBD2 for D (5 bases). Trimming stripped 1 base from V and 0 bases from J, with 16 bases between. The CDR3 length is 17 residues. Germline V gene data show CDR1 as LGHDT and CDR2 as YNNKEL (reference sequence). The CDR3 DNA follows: TGTGCCAGCAGCCAAGGAGGGTCCGTTCGGAGCTCCTACGAGCAGTACTTC. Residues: CASSQGGSVRSSYEQYF.

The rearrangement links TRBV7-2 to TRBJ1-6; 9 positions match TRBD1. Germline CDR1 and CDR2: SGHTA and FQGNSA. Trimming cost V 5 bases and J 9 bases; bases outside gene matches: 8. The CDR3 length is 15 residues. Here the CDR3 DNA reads TGTGCCAGCAGCCGTAACACAGGGGGCATTTCACCCCTCCACTTT. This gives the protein CASSRNTGGISPLHF. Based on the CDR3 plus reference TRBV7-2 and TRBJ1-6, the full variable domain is GAGVSQSPSNKVTEKGKDVELRCDPISGHTALYWYRQSLGQGLEFLIYFQGNSAPDKSGLPSDRFSAERTGGSVSTLTIQRTQQEDSAVYLCASSRNTGGISPLHFGNGTRLTVT.

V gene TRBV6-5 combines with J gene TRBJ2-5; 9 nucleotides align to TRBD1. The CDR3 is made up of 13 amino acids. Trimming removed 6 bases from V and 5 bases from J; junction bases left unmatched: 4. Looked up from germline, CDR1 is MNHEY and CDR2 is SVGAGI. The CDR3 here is CASRGTGTETQYF. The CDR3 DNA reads TGTGCCAGCAGGGGGACAGGGACGGAGACCCAGTACTTC.

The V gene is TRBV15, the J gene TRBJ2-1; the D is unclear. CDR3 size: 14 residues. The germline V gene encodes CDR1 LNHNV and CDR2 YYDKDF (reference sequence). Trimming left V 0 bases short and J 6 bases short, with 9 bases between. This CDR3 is CATSRDELFNEQFF. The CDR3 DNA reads TGTGCCACCAGCAGAGATGAGCTATTCAATGAGCAGTTCTTC.

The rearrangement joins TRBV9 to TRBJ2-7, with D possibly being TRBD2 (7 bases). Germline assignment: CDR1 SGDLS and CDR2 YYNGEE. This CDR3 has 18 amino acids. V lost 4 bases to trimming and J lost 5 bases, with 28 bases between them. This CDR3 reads CASSNPSKKNGGRNEQYF. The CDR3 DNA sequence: TGTGCCAGCAGCAACCCCTCCAAGAAAAACGGGGGGCGTAACGAGCAGTACTTC.

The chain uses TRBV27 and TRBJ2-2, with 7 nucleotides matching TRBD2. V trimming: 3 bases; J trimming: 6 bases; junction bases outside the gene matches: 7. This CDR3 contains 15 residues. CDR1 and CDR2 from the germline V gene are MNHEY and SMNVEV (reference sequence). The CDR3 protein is CASSFLAGVAGELFF. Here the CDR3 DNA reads TGTGCCAGCAGTTTCTTAGCGGGCGTTGCCGGGGAGCTGTTTTTT.

DNA of the CDR3: TGTGCCAGCAGTGAGATCCCAGACTATGGCTACACCTTC. It is translated as CASSEIPDYGYTF. The V call is TRBV6-1, the J call TRBJ1-2; no clear D gene. The CDR3 runs to 13 residues. Trimming took 3 bases from V and 3 from J, leaving 8 bases between them. Germline V gene sequence: CDR1 MNHNS, CDR2 SASEGT.

Here the CDR3 reads CASSEGSSYNSPLHF. CDR3 nucleotide sequence: TGTGCCAGCAGTGAAGGTAGCTCCTATAATTCACCCCTCCACTTT. The rearrangement links TRBV25-1 to TRBJ1-6; D is ambiguous. Germline V CDR1 and CDR2: MGHDK, SYGVNS. V was pared by 2 bases and J by 0 bases, with 5 bases between. This CDR3 is built from 15 residues.